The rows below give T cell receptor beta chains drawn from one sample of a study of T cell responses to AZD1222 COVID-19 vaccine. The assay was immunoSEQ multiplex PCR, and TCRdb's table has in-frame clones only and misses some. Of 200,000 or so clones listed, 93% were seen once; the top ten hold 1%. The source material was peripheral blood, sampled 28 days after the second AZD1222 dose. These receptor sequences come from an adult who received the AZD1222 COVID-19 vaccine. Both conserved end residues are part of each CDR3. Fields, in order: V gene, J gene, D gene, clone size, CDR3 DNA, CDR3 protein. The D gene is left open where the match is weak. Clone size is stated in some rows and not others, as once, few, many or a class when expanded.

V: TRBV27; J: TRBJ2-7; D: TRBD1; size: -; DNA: TGTGCCAGCAGTTTATTTAACCCTACAGGGGACGAGCAGTACTTC; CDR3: CASSLFNPTGDEQYF
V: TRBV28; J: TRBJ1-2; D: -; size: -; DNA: TGTGCCAGCAGTCCCCCCCACCGAGCTAACTATGGCTACACCTTC; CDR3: CASSPPHRANYGYTF
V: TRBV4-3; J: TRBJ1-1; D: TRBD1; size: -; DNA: TGCGCCAGCAGCCAGCCGGACAGGGCTACTGAAGCTTTCTTT; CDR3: CASSQPDRATEAFF
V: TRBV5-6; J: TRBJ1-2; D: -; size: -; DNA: TGTGCCAGCTTCCGCCCAGGGGCTGACTATGGCTACACCTTC; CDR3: CASFRPGADYGYTF
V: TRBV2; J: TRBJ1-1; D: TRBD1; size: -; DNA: TGTGCCACCGCGGGACAGCAAAACACTGAAGCTTTCTTT; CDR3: CATAGQQNTEAFF
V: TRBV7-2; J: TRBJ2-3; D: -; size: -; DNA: TGTGCCAGCAGATCGACTTTTGAGAGAGATACGCAGTATTTT; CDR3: CASRSTFERDTQYF
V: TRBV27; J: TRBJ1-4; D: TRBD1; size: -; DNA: TGTGCCAGCAGTCCAAGGACAGGGTTTGAAAAACTGTTTTTT; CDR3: CASSPRTGFEKLFF
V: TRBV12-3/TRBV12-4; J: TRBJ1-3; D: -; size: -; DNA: TGTGCCAGCAGTTCAACTGGAAACACCATATATTTT; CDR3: CASSSTGNTIYF
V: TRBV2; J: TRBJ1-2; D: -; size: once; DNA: TGTGCCAGCAGTGAACAGGGGTTTTATGGCTACACCTTC; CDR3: CASSEQGFYGYTF
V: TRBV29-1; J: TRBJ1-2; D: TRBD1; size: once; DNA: TGCAGCGTAGCCGGGACAGGGGGTTCTGGCTACACCTTC; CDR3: CSVAGTGGSGYTF
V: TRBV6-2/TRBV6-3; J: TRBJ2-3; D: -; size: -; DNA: TGTGCCAGCAGTAGGCGGACAGCAGATACGCAGTATTTT; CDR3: CASSRRTADTQYF
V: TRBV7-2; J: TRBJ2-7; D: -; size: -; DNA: TGTGCCAGCAGCTTAATAGGGCTGACCTACGAGCAGTACTTC; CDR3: CASSLIGLTYEQYF
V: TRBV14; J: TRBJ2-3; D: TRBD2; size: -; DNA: TGTGCCAGCAGCCAATTGGGGGGGAGCACAGATACGCAGTATTTT; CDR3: CASSQLGGSTDTQYF
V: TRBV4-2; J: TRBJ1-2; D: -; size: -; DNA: TGTGCCAGCAGCCAAGCCCACAGGGACTATGGCTACACCTTC; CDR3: CASSQAHRDYGYTF
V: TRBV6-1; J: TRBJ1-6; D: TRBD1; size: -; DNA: TGTGCCAGCAGTGAACAGGGGGCTCGATCCCTCCACTTT; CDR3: CASSEQGARSLHF
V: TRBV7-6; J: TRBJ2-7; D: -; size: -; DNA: TGTGCCAGCAGCTTAACCCGGGGATTGACCTACGAGCAGTACTTC; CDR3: CASSLTRGLTYEQYF
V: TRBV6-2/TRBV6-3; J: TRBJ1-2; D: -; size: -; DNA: TGTGCCAGCAGTTACTCGGGATATGGCTACACCTTC; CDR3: CASSYSGYGYTF
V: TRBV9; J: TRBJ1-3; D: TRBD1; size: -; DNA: TGTGCCAGCAGCGAAAATAGCCCGGGACAGGGCTCTGGAAACACCATATATTTT; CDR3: CASSENSPGQGSGNTIYF
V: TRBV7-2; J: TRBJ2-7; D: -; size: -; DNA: TGTGCCAGCAGCTTAGCTAGTGACGGGGATGACGAGCAGTACTTC; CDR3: CASSLASDGDDEQYF
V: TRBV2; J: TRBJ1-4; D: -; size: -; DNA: TGTGCCAGCAGTTCAAACAATGAAAAACTGTTTTTT; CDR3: CASSSNNEKLFF
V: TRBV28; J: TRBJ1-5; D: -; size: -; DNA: TGTGCCAGCACCGAAACGGTATCAGTGGCCCAGCCCCAGCATTTT; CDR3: CASTETVSVAQPQHF
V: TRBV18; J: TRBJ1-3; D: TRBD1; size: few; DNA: TGTGCCAGCTCACCCAATACAGGGGACGGAAACACCATATATTTT; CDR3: CASSPNTGDGNTIYF
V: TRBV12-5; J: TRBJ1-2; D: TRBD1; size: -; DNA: TGTGCTAGTGCAGGGGCATCGCAGGGGGGCCTCGAGCCCACCTTC; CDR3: CASAGASQGGLEPTF
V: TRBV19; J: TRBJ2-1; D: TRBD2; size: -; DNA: TGTGCCAGTAGCCACCCGCGGGGCGCTCTCAGAGCGGGGGGGCTAAATGAGCAGTTCTTC; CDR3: CASSHPRGALRAGGLNEQFF
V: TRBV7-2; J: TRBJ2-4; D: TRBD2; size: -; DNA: TGTGCCAGCAGCTTACTAGCGGGGGTAAACATTCAGTACTTC; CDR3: CASSLLAGVNIQYF
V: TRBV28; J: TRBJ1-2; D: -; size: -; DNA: TGTGCCAGCAGTTCAACTCGGGGGATATTTAGCTATGGCTACACCTTC; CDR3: CASSSTRGIFSYGYTF
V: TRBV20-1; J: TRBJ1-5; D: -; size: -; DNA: TGCAGTGCTAGTGGCACCAATCAGCCCCAGCATTTT; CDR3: CSASGTNQPQHF
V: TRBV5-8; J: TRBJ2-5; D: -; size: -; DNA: TGTGCCAGCAGCCGCCGACTGGCAGGAGAGACCCAGTACTTC; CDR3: CASSRRLAGETQYF
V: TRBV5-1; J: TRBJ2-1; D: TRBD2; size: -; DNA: TGCGCCAGCAGCTCTAGCGGGGGGTCAAATGAGCAGTTCTTC; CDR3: CASSSSGGSNEQFF
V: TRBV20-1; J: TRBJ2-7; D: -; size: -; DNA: TGCAGTGCTAGTCTCCGGTCCGCCTCGTACGAGCAGTACTTC; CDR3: CSASLRSASYEQYF
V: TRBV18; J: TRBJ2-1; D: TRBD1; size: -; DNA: TGTGCCAGCTCACCACCCGGGCAGGGGGTCTCCAATGAGCAGTTCTTC; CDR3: CASSPPGQGVSNEQFF
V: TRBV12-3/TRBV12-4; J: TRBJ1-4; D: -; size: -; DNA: TGTGCCAGCAGTTTGGCGGATGAAAAACTGTTTTTT; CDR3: CASSLADEKLFF
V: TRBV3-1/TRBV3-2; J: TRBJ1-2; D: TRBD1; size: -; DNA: TGTGCCAGCAGCCAAGATCTACTAGGGGGCCTTACTGGCTACACCTTC; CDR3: CASSQDLLGGLTGYTF
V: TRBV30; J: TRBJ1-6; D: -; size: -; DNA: TGTGCCCATTCGTGGGCAGGAGATTCACCCCTCCACTTT; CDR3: CAHSWAGDSPLHF
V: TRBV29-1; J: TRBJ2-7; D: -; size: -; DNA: TGCAGCGTTGAAGGAGGAGATTCCTACGAGCAGTACTTC; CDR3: CSVEGGDSYEQYF